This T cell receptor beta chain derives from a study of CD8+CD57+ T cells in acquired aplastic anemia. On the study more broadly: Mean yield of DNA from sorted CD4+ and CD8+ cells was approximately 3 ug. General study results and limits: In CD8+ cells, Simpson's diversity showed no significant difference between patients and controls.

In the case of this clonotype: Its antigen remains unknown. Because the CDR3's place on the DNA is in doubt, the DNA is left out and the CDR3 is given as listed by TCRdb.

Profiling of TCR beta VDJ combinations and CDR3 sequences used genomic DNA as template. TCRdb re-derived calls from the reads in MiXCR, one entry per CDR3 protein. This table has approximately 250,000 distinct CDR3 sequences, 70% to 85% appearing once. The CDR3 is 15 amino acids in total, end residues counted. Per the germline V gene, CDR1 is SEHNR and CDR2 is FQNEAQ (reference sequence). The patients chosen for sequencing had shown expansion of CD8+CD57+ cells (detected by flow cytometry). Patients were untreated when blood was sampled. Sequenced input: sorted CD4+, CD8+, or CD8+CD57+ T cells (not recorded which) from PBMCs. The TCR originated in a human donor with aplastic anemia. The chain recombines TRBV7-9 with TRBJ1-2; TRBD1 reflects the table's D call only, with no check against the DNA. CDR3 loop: CAGQGARDTQYFGTF.